This TCR beta chain emerged from a study of cytomegalovirus exposure and HLA in healthy donors. Study-level points and caveats: In a later analysis, at a false discovery rate of 0.05, approximately 16,000 TCR beta sequences matched HLA alleles.

For this clone: Its antigen is unidentified.

Each of the donors was a healthy bone marrow donor. Per germline, CDR1 SGHNT and CDR2 YYREEE (reference sequence). The CDR3 has 15 amino acids. Trimming removed 0 bases at V and 4 bases at J, with 13 bases between. The PCR made use of 60 Vbeta and 13 Jbeta primers. TCRdb's table, derived via immunoSEQ multiplex PCR, lists solely in-frame clones and lacks some. The data hold more than 90,000 clones, with 70% to 80% observed a single time. The sequence was obtained from a female donor in good health and CMV-seronegative. The sequenced sample consisted of PBMCs. The V and J genes are TRBV5-4 and TRBJ2-5; D call uncertain. This CDR3 reads CASSLDIDSLETQYF. CDR3 DNA sequence: TGTGCCAGCAGCTTGGATATAGACTCCTTAGAGACCCAGTACTTC.